Listed here are 26 T cell receptor beta chains from one sample, sequenced in a study of blood T cell repertoires in COVID-19. Using immunoSEQ multiplex PCR, the repertoire was profiled, and TCRdb retains in-frame clones only, with some absent. The table records some 270,000 clones, about 89% of them present only once. The specimen sequenced was PBMCs or T cells enriched from blood (not recorded which). These receptor sequences come from a woman aged 40 to 49 who had recovered from COVID-19.

The rearrangement joins TRBV7-2 to TRBJ2-5; a weak D match, TRBD1 (5 bases). The CDR3 length is 13 residues. V was cut by 3 bases and J by 2 bases, with 7 bases left in between. CDR1 is SGHTA, CDR2 FQGNSA, per germline. The CDR3: CASSLTVQETQYF. The CDR3 DNA reads TGTGCCAGCAGCTTGACAGTTCAAGAGACCCAGTACTTC.

The chain combines TRBV19 with TRBJ2-3; 9 nucleotides align to TRBD2. Germline assignment: CDR1 LNHDA and CDR2 SQIVND (reference sequence). V lost 6 bases, J lost 2 bases, and 6 bases stayed unmatched. This CDR3 region has 15 residues. The CDR3 spells CASRGLAGTTDTQYF. CDR3 coding DNA: TGTGCCAGTAGGGGGCTAGCGGGGACCACAGATACGCAGTATTTT.

The V gene is TRBV18, the J gene TRBJ1-1; D uncertain. V lost 2 bases and J 1 base, leaving 8 bases between the germline ends. Germline CDR1 is KGHSH and CDR2 is LQKENI. CDR3 length: 14 amino acids. CDR3 bases: TGTGCCAGCTCACCAGAGAGGCGGAACACTGAAGCTTTCTTT. Its translation: CASSPERRNTEAFF.

The V gene is TRBV7-8, the J gene TRBJ2-3, with D perhaps matching TRBD2 (5 bases). This CDR3 has 15 amino acids. Trimming cost V 2 bases and J 0 bases, with 9 bases left between them. The germline V gene has CDR1 SGHVS and CDR2 FQNEAQ. CDR3 protein: CASSLWRTSTDTQYF. As DNA, the CDR3 is TGTGCCAGCAGCTTATGGCGGACTAGCACAGATACGCAGTATTTT.

The chain joins TRBV18 to TRBJ1-2, with D unclear. V lost 3 bases and J lost 2, with 16 bases in between. CDR3 length: 16 residues. The germline V gene encodes CDR1 KGHSH and CDR2 LQKENI. CDR3 amino acids: CASSPNTVTLNYGYTF. CDR3 in DNA: TGTGCCAGCTCACCGAATACAGTGACACTCAACTATGGCTACACCTTC.

V usage is TRBV5-1 and J usage is TRBJ1-2, with TRBD1 identical over 7 bases. The trim removed 0 bases at V and 11 bases at J, leaving 13 bases unmatched. This CDR3 is built from 15 residues. The V gene's germline CDR1 is SGHRS and CDR2 YFSETQ. The CDR3 loop is CASSLAPQGETLYTF. As DNA, the CDR3 is TGCGCCAGCAGCTTGGCCCCGCAGGGGGAGACATTATACACCTTC.

V usage is TRBV7-2 and J usage is TRBJ1-1; D is possibly TRBD1 (5 bases). Trimming shortened V by 7 bases and J by 0 bases, and 18 bases separated the two germline ends. CDR3 size: 16 residues. CDR1 is SGHTA and CDR2 is FQGNSA in the germline V gene. CDR3 loop: CASIRTWGGLNTEAFF. The CDR3 coding sequence is TGTGCCAGCATCCGAACCTGGGGGGGGTTGAACACTGAAGCTTTCTTT. Drawing the rest from reference TRBV7-2 and TRBJ1-1, the complete variable domain is GAGVSQSPSNKVTEKGKDVELRCDPISGHTALYWYRQSLGQGLEFLIYFQGNSAPDKSGLPSDRFSAERTGGSVSTLTIQRTQQEDSAVYLCASIRTWGGLNTEAFFGQGTRLTVV.

The chain recombines TRBV2 with TRBJ1-1; 9 positions agree with TRBD1. The CDR3 length is 15 residues. V lost 5 bases, J lost 1 base, and 5 bases stayed unmatched. Germline V CDR1 and CDR2: SNHLY, FYNNEI. The CDR3 loop reads CASSSRTGENTEAFF. The CDR3 region has the DNA TGTGCCAGCAGTTCCAGGACAGGGGAGAACACTGAAGCTTTCTTT.

The V and J genes are TRBV5-5 and TRBJ2-7; 8 bases match TRBD1. The CDR3 is 14 amino acids. V trimming: 7 bases; J trimming: 5 bases; junction bases outside the gene matches: 11. Looked up from germline, CDR1 is SGHKS and CDR2 is YYEKEE (reference sequence). The CDR3 nucleotides read TGTGCCAGCGGGAGACAGGGGCCGTTGGACGAGCAGTACTTC. Its translation: CASGRQGPLDEQYF. The full variable domain, with the rest looked up from reference TRBV5-5 and TRBJ2-7, is DAGVTQSPTHLIKTRGQQVTLRCSPISGHKSVSWYQQVLGQGPQFIFQYYEKEERGRGNFPDRFSARQFPNYSSELNVNALLLGDSALYLCASGRQGPLDEQYFGPGTRLTVT.

This chain connects TRBV3-1 (or the pseudogene TRBV3-2) to TRBJ1-2, with 8 nucleotides matching TRBD1. Germline trimming cut 4 bases from V and 8 bases from J; bases unmatched to any gene: 12. Per germline, CDR1 LGHDT and CDR2 YNNKEL (reference sequence). The CDR3 loop spans 15 amino acids. The CDR3 loop reads CASSPRTGTPTGYTF. The CDR3 DNA reads as TGTGCCAGCAGCCCTCGGACAGGGACCCCGACGGGCTACACCTTC.

The CDR3 sequence: CASSSVPTGEQYF. The CDR3 DNA follows: TGCGCCAGCAGCTCGGTCCCTACGGGCGAGCAGTACTTC. The chain links TRBV5-1 to TRBJ2-7; D remains unclear. Germline V gives CDR1 SGHRS, CDR2 YFSETQ. The CDR3 contains 13 residues. V was trimmed by 3 bases and J by 6 bases, leaving 13 bases between them.

V is TRBV5-1 and J is TRBJ1-2, with TRBD1 matching over 7 bases. This CDR3 comprises 13 residues. V shed 8 bases, J shed 6 bases, and the junction held 10 bases outside the gene matches. CDR1 is SGHRS, CDR2 YFSETQ, per germline. The CDR3 region has the DNA TGCGCCAGTAAAAGGACAGGCCAAAATGGCTACACCTTC. It translates to CASKRTGQNGYTF.

Only one count was recorded for this clone. The chain has TRBV9 and TRBJ2-2; 12 positions agree with TRBD2. The CDR3 is 17 residues long. The germline gives CDR1 SGDLS, CDR2 YYNGEE. V lost 2 bases and J lost 3; bases outside the gene matches: 5. The CDR3 region is CASSVSSGRADTGELFF. The CDR3 DNA is TGTGCCAGCAGCGTGTCTAGCGGGAGGGCTGACACCGGGGAGCTGTTTTTT. Using reference TRBV9 and TRBJ2-2 for the parts outside the CDR3, the full variable domain is DSGVTQTPKHLITATGQRVTLRCSPRSGDLSVYWYQQSLDQGLQFLIQYYNGEERAKGNILERFSAQQFPDLHSELNLSSLELGDSALYFCASSVSSGRADTGELFFGEGSRLTVL.

The chain is built from TRBV27 and TRBJ2-2, with D possibly TRBD1 on 5 matching bases. CDR1 and CDR2 (germline): MNHEY, SMNVEV (reference sequence). V lost 5 bases, J lost 6 bases, and 16 bases lay in between. The CDR3 runs 15 residues. The CDR3 region is CASSLAQGTPGELFF. The CDR3 DNA follows: TGTGCCAGCAGTCTCGCGCAGGGTACGCCCGGGGAGCTGTTTTTT.

The genes are TRBV6-5 and TRBJ2-2; D unresolved. Deletions cut 2 bases from V and 2 bases from J, with 9 bases between. Germline lookup yields CDR1 MNHEY and CDR2 SVGAGI. This CDR3 contains 15 residues. DNA for the CDR3: TGTGCCAGCAGTTACAGCAGACTTAACACCGGGGAGCTGTTTTTT. It is translated as CASSYSRLNTGELFF.

This clone has only one observation. The rearrangement links TRBV1 to TRBJ2-5; whether TRBD2, the table's D call, matches the DNA was not checked. TRBV1 is tagged as a pseudogene. CDR3 length equals 13 residues. The CDR3 nucleotides are TGCACTAGCATGAGAAGTCGGCAAGAGACCCAGTACTTC. This codes for CTSMRSRQETQYF.

The V gene is TRBV7-9, the J gene TRBJ1-2; perhaps TRBD1 as D (5 bases). The CDR3 sequence is 14 residues long. CDR1 is SEHNR, CDR2 FQNEAQ, per germline (reference sequence). V lost 0 bases and J 5 bases, leaving 10 bases between the germline ends. As DNA, the CDR3 is TGTGCCAGCAGCTTAGCTAGGGGCCCATATGGCTACACCTTC. It encodes CASSLARGPYGYTF. Full variable domain (rest looked up from reference TRBV7-9 and TRBJ1-2): DTGVSQNPRHKITKRGQNVTFRCDPISEHNRLYWYRQTLGQGPEFLTYFQNEAQLEKSRLLSDRFSAERPKGSFSTLEIQRTEQGDSAMYLCASSLARGPYGYTFGSGTRLTVV.

The gene calls are TRBV2 and TRBJ1-2; 7 bases map to TRBD1. The germline V gene has CDR1 SNHLY and CDR2 FYNNEI. The CDR3 is 15 residues long. V dropped 6 bases and J dropped 4; count of bases not matched to a gene: 11. Written as DNA, the CDR3 is TGTGCCAGCAGCCGAAGCCCACAGGGGCTCTATGGCTACACCTTC. Encoded protein: CASSRSPQGLYGYTF.

A single count supports this clone. The V call is TRBV4-2, the J call TRBJ2-2; 11 nucleotides match TRBD2. V gave up 4 bases and J gave up 5 bases; unmatched junction bases: 6. The length of the CDR3 is 16 residues. Germline CDR1 and CDR2: LGHNA and YNFKEQ. In DNA form, the CDR3 reads TGTGCCAGCAGCCTTAGCGGGAGGGCCGGTACCGGGGAGCTGTTTTTT. Amino acid sequence: CASSLSGRAGTGELFF.

The rearrangement links TRBV6-5 to TRBJ1-1; 11 bases are a match to TRBD1. Germline CDR1 MNHEY, CDR2 SVGAGI. Germline trimming cut 6 bases from V and 6 bases from J; bases unmatched to any gene: 6. The CDR3 loop spans 14 amino acids. For the CDR3, the DNA is TGTGCCAGCAGGCGGGACAGGGGGGGCCCTGAAGCTTTCTTT. This sequence encodes CASRRDRGGPEAFF.

The rearrangement uses TRBV7-9 and TRBJ1-2; 7 nucleotides align to TRBD1. CDR3 length: 14 residues. Germline values: CDR1 SEHNR, CDR2 FQNEAQ (reference sequence). J gave up 4 bases and V 5 bases, and 7 bases lay outside the gene matches. This CDR3 reads CASSNRGSAYGYTF. The CDR3 DNA reads as TGTGCCAGCAGCAACAGGGGTTCGGCCTATGGCTACACCTTC.

The J gene is TRBJ1-2, the V gene TRBV19; 7 bases fit TRBD1. Germline CDR1 LNHDA, CDR2 SQIVND (reference sequence). V shed 3 bases, J shed 0 bases, and the junction held 4 bases outside the gene matches. CDR3 length: 15 residues. CDR3 DNA sequence: TGTGCCAGTAGTATGCAGGGGGAAGCTAACTATGGCTACACCTTC. Residues: CASSMQGEANYGYTF.

A single count supports this clone. The gene calls are TRBV4-3 and TRBJ2-2; 11 positions match TRBD1. The CDR3 has 15 amino acids. Germline V gene data show CDR1 as LGHNA and CDR2 as YSLEER. The V and J ends lost 4 bases and 6 bases, in that order; junction bases with no gene match: 4. This CDR3 is CASSLGQGDSGELFF. In DNA, the CDR3 is TGCGCCAGCAGCCTGGGACAGGGGGATTCCGGGGAGCTGTTTTTT.

The rearrangement joins TRBV2 to TRBJ2-1; TRBD2 might be the D (5 bases). Germline V CDR1 and CDR2: SNHLY, FYNNEI. The CDR3 loop spans 15 amino acids. The V gene lost 7 bases and the J gene lost 0 bases, with 13 bases spanning the gap. The CDR3 here is CASTREVSSYNEQFF. The CDR3 DNA reads as TGTGCCAGCACGAGGGAAGTTAGCTCCTACAATGAGCAGTTCTTC.

The CDR3 DNA follows: TGCAGCGTAAGACAGGGGTATCAACGCGAGCAGTACTTC. Translating gives CSVRQGYQREQYF. The chain carries TRBV29-1 and TRBJ2-7; 8 positions agree with TRBD1. Germline loops: CDR1 SQVTM, CDR2 ANQGSEA. The CDR3 totals 13 residues. V shed 6 bases, J shed 6 bases, and the junction held 10 bases outside the gene matches.

This chain links TRBV6-6 with TRBJ1-1, with a possible D match to TRBD1 (6 bases). The germline V and J ends were trimmed by 0 bases and 1 base, with 6 bases remaining between them. CDR1 is MNHNY and CDR2 is SVGAGI in the germline V gene (reference sequence). The CDR3 has 14 residues. Written as DNA, the CDR3 is TGTGCCAGCAGTTACTCACAGGGGAACACTGAAGCTTTCTTT. Residues: CASSYSQGNTEAFF.